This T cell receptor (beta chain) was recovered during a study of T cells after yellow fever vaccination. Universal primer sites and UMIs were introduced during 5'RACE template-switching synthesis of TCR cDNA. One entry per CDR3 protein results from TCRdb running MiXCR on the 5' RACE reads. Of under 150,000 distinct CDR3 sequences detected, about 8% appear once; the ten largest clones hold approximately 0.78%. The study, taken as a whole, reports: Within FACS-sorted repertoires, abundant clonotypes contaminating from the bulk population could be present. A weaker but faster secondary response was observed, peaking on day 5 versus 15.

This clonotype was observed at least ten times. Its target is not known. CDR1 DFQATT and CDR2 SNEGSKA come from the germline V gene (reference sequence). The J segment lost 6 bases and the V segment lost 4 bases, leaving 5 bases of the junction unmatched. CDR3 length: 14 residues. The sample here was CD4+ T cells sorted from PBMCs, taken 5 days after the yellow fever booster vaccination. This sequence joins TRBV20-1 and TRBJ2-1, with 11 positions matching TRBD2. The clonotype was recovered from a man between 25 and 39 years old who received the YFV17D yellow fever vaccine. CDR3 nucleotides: TGCAGTGCTACCACTAGCGGGAGACTCAATGAGCAGTTCTTC. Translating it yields CSATTSGRLNEQFF.